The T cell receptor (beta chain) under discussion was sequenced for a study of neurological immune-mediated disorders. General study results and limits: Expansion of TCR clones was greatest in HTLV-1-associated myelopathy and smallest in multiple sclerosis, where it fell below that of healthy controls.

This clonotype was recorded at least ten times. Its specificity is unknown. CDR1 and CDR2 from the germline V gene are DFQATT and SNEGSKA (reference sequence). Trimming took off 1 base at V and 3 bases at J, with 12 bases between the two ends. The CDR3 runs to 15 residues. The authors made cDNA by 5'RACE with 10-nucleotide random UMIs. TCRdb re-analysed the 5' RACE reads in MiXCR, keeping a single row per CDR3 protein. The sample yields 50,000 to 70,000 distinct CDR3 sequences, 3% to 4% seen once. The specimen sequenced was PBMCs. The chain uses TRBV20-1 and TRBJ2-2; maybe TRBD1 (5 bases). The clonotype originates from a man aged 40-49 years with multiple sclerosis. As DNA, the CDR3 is TGCAGTGCTAGAGTAGGCAGGGCGGACACCGGGGAGCTGTTTTTT. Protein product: CSARVGRADTGELFF.